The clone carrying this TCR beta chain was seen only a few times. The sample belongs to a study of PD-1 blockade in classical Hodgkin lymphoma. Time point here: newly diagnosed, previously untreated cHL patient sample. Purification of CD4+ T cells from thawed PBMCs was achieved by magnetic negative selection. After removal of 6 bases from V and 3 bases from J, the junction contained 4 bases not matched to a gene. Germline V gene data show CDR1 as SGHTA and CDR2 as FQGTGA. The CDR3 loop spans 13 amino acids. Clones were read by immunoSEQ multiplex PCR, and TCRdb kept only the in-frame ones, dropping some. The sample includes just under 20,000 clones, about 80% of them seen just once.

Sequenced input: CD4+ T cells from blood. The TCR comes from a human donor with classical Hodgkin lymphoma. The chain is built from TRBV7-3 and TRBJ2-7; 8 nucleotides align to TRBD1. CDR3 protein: CASSYDRGYEQYF. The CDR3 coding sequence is TGTGCCAGCAGTTACGACAGGGGCTACGAGCAGTACTTC.